Sequencing of this TCR beta chain was carried out in a study of blood T cell repertoires in COVID-19. The assay was immunoSEQ multiplex PCR, and TCRdb's table has in-frame clones only and misses some. The data show approximately 91,000 clones, roughly 79% seen once. This CDR3 is 16 amino acids long. Germline V gene lookup returns CDR1 MNHNY and CDR2 SVGAGI (reference sequence). The junction had 4 bases not matched to a gene; V was cut back by 2 bases and J by 4 bases. The sequenced material came from peripheral blood. The J gene is TRBJ2-2, the V gene TRBV6-6; 10 nucleotides agree with TRBD1. This TCR was sampled from a woman older than 75 with acute or convalescent COVID-19. CDR3 coding DNA: TGTGCCAGCAGTTACACCGGGACAGGGGTCACCGGGGAGCTGTTTTTT. It encodes CASSYTGTGVTGELFF.